This T cell receptor beta chain is drawn from a study of blood T cell repertoires in COVID-19. Background on the study: The United States, Italy and Spain were the sources of the acute and convalescent COVID-19 samples.

Method: immunoSEQ multiplex PCR; TCRdb's copy keeps in-frame clones and lacks some. Found here are about 50,000 clones, 89% of them singletons; the top ten hold 2.2%. Source material: peripheral blood. This receptor was obtained from a human donor in a cohort sampled during active COVID-19.

The CDR3 reads CASISHRAGRGNEQFF. CDR3 bases: TGTGCCAGCATCTCCCATCGGGCAGGGAGGGGCAATGAGCAGTTCTTC. This chain connects TRBV28 to TRBJ2-1, with 7 bases that match TRBD2. The length of the CDR3 is 16 residues. CDR1 and CDR2 (germline): MDHEN, SYDVKM. The V and J ends lost 7 bases and 6 bases, in that order; junction bases with no gene match: 15.